Below are 5 T cell receptor beta chains sequenced from a single sample in a study of read filtering for tumor transcriptome and immune sequencing. This library used around 400 ng RNA and molecular barcoded adaptors spanning alpha/delta and beta/gamma chains. TCRdb redid the calling of the reads with MiXCR, one entry per CDR3 protein. The sample lists roughly 130,000 distinct CDR3 sequences; 10% to 15% were seen once. The sequenced sample was a population of CD138-negative cells sorted from bone marrow. These receptors all come from a donor at least 40 years old with multiple myeloma.

A note on this clonotype: A much larger clone sits a single nucleotide away, making a read error possible. The J gene is TRBJ2-6, the V gene TRBV10-3; 9 bases line up with TRBD2. This CDR3 region has 17 residues. The V gene's germline CDR1 is ENHRY and CDR2 SYGVKD. The CDR3 bases are TGTGCCATCAGAGAGTCGACTAGCGGCTCTGGGGCCAACGTCCTGACTTTC. Translation gives CAIRESTSGSGANVLTF.

This clonotype was observed many times. The rearrangement joins TRBV5-1 to TRBJ2-3; a weak D match, TRBD1 (5 bases). This CDR3 has 13 residues. Trimming removed 5 bases from V and 2 bases from J, with 9 bases in between. Germline CDR1 and CDR2: SGHRS and YFSETQ. The CDR3 sequence is CASSTGSTDTQYF. As DNA, the CDR3 is TGCGCCAGCAGTACAGGTTCCACAGATACGCAGTATTTT.

This clonotype has ten or more counts. The chain joins TRBV20-1 to TRBJ2-3; 14 nucleotides line up with TRBD2. CDR3 length equals 15 residues. Germline V gene data show CDR1 as DFQATT and CDR2 as SNEGSKA (reference sequence). Losses at the gene ends were 3 bases for V and 4 bases for J; bases not matched to a gene: 3. Here the CDR3 DNA reads TGCAGTGCTAGTGGGACTAGCGGGAGACCAGATACGCAGTATTTT. This encodes CSASGTSGRPDTQYF.

About this clonotype: A much larger clone differs from this one at a single base, so this may be a read error. This chain connects TRBV6-4 to TRBJ2-1; D assignment may be TRBD1 or TRBD2 (5 bases each). Germline V gene sequence: CDR1 MRHNA, CDR2 SNTAGT. The length of the CDR3 is 17 residues. CDR3 in amino acids: CASSDSWGRSSYNGQFF. DNA for the CDR3: TGTGCCAGCAGTGACTCTTGGGGGAGAAGCTCCTACAATGGGCAGTTCTTC.

This clonotype was observed many times. This sequence joins TRBV6-2 or TRBV6-3 and TRBJ2-2, with D unresolved. Germline lookup yields CDR1 MNHEY and CDR2 SVGEGT. Trimming cost V 2 bases and J 4 bases, with 17 bases left between them. The CDR3 has 17 amino acids. The CDR3 is CASSYQVSLYATGELFF. The CDR3 DNA reads as TGTGCCAGCAGTTACCAGGTCTCACTGTACGCCACCGGGGAGCTGTTTTTT.